The 20 T cell receptor beta chains below were found in one sample sequenced in a study of T cell responses to AZD1222 COVID-19 vaccine (dated by TCRdb to the early 2020s). The sample's time point label is to be understood as: baseline before first vaccination. The library was prepared using the immunoSEQ multiplex PCR assay. Entries here come from immuneACCESS through TCRdb and include only in-frame sequences with V and J called. Some clones fail to appear in such tables; in the studies checked, an unresolved V gene covers under half of the shortfall, and the cause of the remainder is unknown. This sample comprises fewer than 180,000 clones, 85% to 95% of them detected only once. The biggest ten clones account for 1.3% of the sample. The source was peripheral blood, collected on day 0 of AZD1222 vaccination. These receptors were obtained from an adult in good health.

The V gene is TRBV28, the J gene TRBJ1-6; the D is unclear. This CDR3 spans 12 amino acids. Germline V gives CDR1 MDHEN, CDR2 SYDVKM. The V gene lost 2 bases and the J gene lost 10 bases, with 6 bases spanning the gap. The CDR3 spells CASSLPGSPLHF. For the CDR3, the DNA is TGTGCCAGCAGTTTACCGGGCTCACCCCTCCACTTT.

This chain links TRBV5-4 with TRBJ1-6; the D gene is possibly TRBD1 (5 bases). CDR1 is SGHNT and CDR2 is YYREEE in the germline V gene (reference sequence). With 4 bases removed from V and 0 bases from J, the gap between germline ends came to 11 bases. The CDR3 has 16 amino acids. CDR3 nucleotides: TGTGCCAGCAGCAGCCGGGACCTCTCCTATAATTCACCCCTCCACTTT. Amino acids: CASSSRDLSYNSPLHF.

The chain couples TRBV6-6 to TRBJ1-5; TRBD1 agrees at 11 bases. With V trimmed by 5 bases and J by 5 bases, 8 bases remained unmatched. The germline gives CDR1 MNHNY, CDR2 SVGAGI (reference sequence). The CDR3 spans 16 residues. CDR3 nucleotides: TGTGCCAGCAGTCCGTCCCGGGACAGGGGGGATCAGCCCCAGCATTTT. Translated, it gives CASSPSRDRGDQPQHF.

The gene calls are TRBV24-1 and TRBJ1-5; 7 nucleotides agree with TRBD1. Looked up from germline, CDR1 is KGHDR and CDR2 is SFDVKD. V trimming: 7 bases; J trimming: 0 bases; junction bases outside the gene matches: 14. CDR3 length: 18 residues. The CDR3 bases are TGTGCCACCAGGGAGGACAGGTGGAACCTATATAGCAATCAGCCCCAGCATTTT. This gives the protein CATREDRWNLYSNQPQHF.

The rearrangement joins TRBV9 to TRBJ1-3; the D gene is possibly TRBD1 (6 bases). V was shortened by 4 bases and J by 0 bases, with 17 bases between the two germline ends. The CDR3 covers 17 residues. CDR1 is SGDLS, CDR2 YYNGEE, per germline. The CDR3 nucleotides are TGTGCCAGCAGCCCCCCGTGGACAGTACTCTCTGGAAACACCATATATTTT. Amino acids: CASSPPWTVLSGNTIYF.

The rearrangement uses TRBV29-1 and TRBJ2-5; weak D call: TRBD2 (6 bases). V dropped 4 bases and J dropped 0 bases, with 15 bases sitting between them. Germline V gives CDR1 SQVTM, CDR2 ANQGSEA. The CDR3 runs to 15 residues. DNA of the CDR3: TGCAGCGTTGTAATGCGGGGTCTTTACCAAGAGACCCAGTACTTC. Encoded protein: CSVVMRGLYQETQYF.

This chain uses TRBV2 with TRBJ1-4; D ambiguous. The CDR3 runs to 15 residues. Trimming left V 7 bases short and J 5 bases short, with 17 bases between. Germline values: CDR1 SNHLY, CDR2 FYNNEI. The CDR3 here is CASNSGSVWNEKLFF. Here the CDR3 DNA reads TGTGCCAGCAACTCCGGGAGTGTGTGGAATGAAAAACTGTTTTTT.

The chain carries TRBV11-3 and TRBJ2-3; D remains ambiguous. The CDR3 extends over 12 amino acids. Deletions cut 5 bases from V and 4 bases from J, with 7 bases between. Germline lookup yields CDR1 SGHNT and CDR2 YENEEA. This CDR3 is CASSRFSDTQYF. The DNA of the CDR3 is TGTGCCAGCAGCCGATTTTCAGATACGCAGTATTTT.

The count of this clone is one. V and J are TRBV7-3 and TRBJ1-1; the D is unclear. Germline CDR1 SGHTA, CDR2 FQGTGA. The CDR3 is made up of 13 amino acids. The V gene lost 2 bases and the J gene lost 2 bases, with 6 bases spanning the gap. CDR3: CASSLGTNTEAFF. The DNA of the CDR3 is TGTGCCAGCAGCTTAGGAACAAACACTGAAGCTTTCTTT. Filled out from reference TRBV7-3 and TRBJ1-1, the complete variable domain reads GAGVSQTPSNKVTEKGKYVELRCDPISGHTALYWYRQSLGQGPEFLIYFQGTGAADDSGLPNDRFFAVRPEGSVSTLKIQRTERGDSAVYLCASSLGTNTEAFFGQGTRLTVV.

The gene calls are TRBV5-5 and TRBJ1-2; D remains unclear. Germline V gives CDR1 SGHKS, CDR2 YYEKEE (reference sequence). Trimming removed 0 bases from V and 2 bases from J, with 11 bases in between. The CDR3 runs 15 residues. The DNA for the CDR3 is TGTGCCAGCAGCTTGGATGGTGCGGGGAACTATGGCTACACCTTC. It is translated as CASSLDGAGNYGYTF.

This rearrangement joins TRBV7-9 to TRBJ2-7; 8 positions agree with TRBD2. With V trimmed by 1 base and J by 8 bases, 4 bases remained unmatched. CDR1 and CDR2 (germline): SEHNR, FQNEAQ (reference sequence). This CDR3 has 13 residues. CDR3 loop: CASSLEAGGKQYV. As DNA, the CDR3 is TGTGCCAGCAGCTTAGAGGCGGGAGGAAAGCAGTACGTC.

J is TRBJ2-5 and V is TRBV4-2, with a tentative D call TRBD1 (5 bases). V gave up 0 bases and J gave up 3 bases, with 11 bases separating them. The CDR3 runs to 15 residues. Germline V lookup: CDR1 LGHNA, CDR2 YNFKEQ. CDR3 loop: CASSQDQGGKETQYF. The CDR3 bases are TGTGCCAGCAGCCAAGACCAGGGTGGCAAAGAGACCCAGTACTTC.

The J gene is TRBJ2-7, the V gene TRBV10-2; D is undetermined. The CDR3 spans 13 residues. Germline V gives CDR1 WSHSY, CDR2 SAAADI. V lost 0 bases to trimming and J lost 5 bases, with 8 bases between them. CDR3 coding DNA: TGCGCCAGCAGTGAGTCGGAATTCAACGAGCAGTACGTC. Translating it yields CASSESEFNEQYV.

The J gene is TRBJ1-2, the V gene TRBV7-9; D is undetermined. The length of the CDR3 is 11 residues. From germline, CDR1 is SEHNR and CDR2 FQNEAQ (reference sequence). The V and J ends lost 5 bases and 5 bases respectively, with 6 bases between them. CDR3 amino acids: CASSDVYGYTF. CDR3 nucleotides: TGTGCCAGCAGCGACGTGTATGGCTACACCTTC. The complete variable domain, with remaining parts taken from reference TRBV7-9 and TRBJ1-2, reads DTGVSQNPRHKITKRGQNVTFRCDPISEHNRLYWYRQTLGQGPEFLTYFQNEAQLEKSRLLSDRFSAERPKGSFSTLEIQRTEQGDSAMYLCASSDVYGYTFGSGTRLTVV.

The chain recombines TRBV11-3 with TRBJ2-3, with D perhaps TRBD1 (6 bases). Germline assignment: CDR1 SGHNT and CDR2 YENEEA. V was cut by 1 base and J by 4 bases, with 9 bases left in between. This CDR3 spans 14 amino acids. DNA of the CDR3: TGTGCCAGCAGCTTAGTTGGGGGCGCAGATACGCAGTATTTT. This sequence encodes CASSLVGGADTQYF.

This clone was seen a handful of times. This chain uses TRBV7-6 with TRBJ2-2, with 8 bases matching TRBD1. This CDR3 comprises 15 residues. V lost 3 bases and J lost 0; bases outside the gene matches: 0. Per the germline V gene, CDR1 is SGHVS and CDR2 is FNYEAQ. CDR3 nucleotides: TGTGCCAGCAGCTTGACAGGGGCGAACACCGGGGAGCTGTTTTTT. Translating it yields CASSLTGANTGELFF.

The CDR3 reads CATSRGVGSQETQYF. In DNA, the CDR3 is TGTGCCACCAGCAGAGGTGTGGGCAGCCAAGAGACCCAGTACTTC. The rearrangement links TRBV15 to TRBJ2-5; no clear D. With 1 base removed from V and 1 base from J, the gap between germline ends came to 10 bases. This CDR3 spans 15 amino acids. Germline-derived CDR1 and CDR2 are LNHNV and YYDKDF (reference sequence).

The chain employs TRBV9 and TRBJ2-5; D possibly corresponds to TRBD2 (6 bases). V was trimmed by 4 bases and J by 5 bases, leaving 15 bases between them. The germline V gene has CDR1 SGDLS and CDR2 YYNGEE. CDR3 length: 14 amino acids. CDR3 DNA sequence: TGTGCCAGCAGCCCGACGACTAGGTGGGAGACCCAGTACTTC. It translates to CASSPTTRWETQYF.

The chain uses TRBV19 and TRBJ2-1; possible D gene TRBD2, 5 bases. The CDR3 totals 12 residues. V lost 3 bases to trimming and J lost 12 bases, with 12 bases between them. Germline loops: CDR1 LNHDA, CDR2 SQIVND (reference sequence). The CDR3 sequence is CASSIGPGGQFF. CDR3 DNA: TGTGCCAGTAGTATCGGGCCTGGAGGGCAGTTCTTC.

This chain joins TRBV5-1 and TRBJ2-5, with no clear D. Germline CDR1 is SGHRS and CDR2 is YFSETQ. The CDR3 extends over 14 amino acids. V lost 3 bases and J lost 2, with 11 bases in between. The CDR3 is CASSSQPPQETQYF. The CDR3 region has the DNA TGCGCCAGCAGCTCCCAGCCACCACAAGAGACCCAGTACTTC.